Listed below are T cell receptor beta chains from one sample, sequenced in a study of T cell clonotyping in hematopoietic cell transplantation. Assay used: immunoSEQ multiplex PCR; TCRdb lists only in-frame clones, some missing. Counted here are around 26,000 clones, more than 65% occurring once; the ten biggest clones make up less than 2%. Sequencing was performed on peripheral blood mononuclear cells, taken before stem cell transplant. These receptors were taken from a man aged 35 to 55 with acute myeloid leukemia. Some clones in this sample may be carry-over from other donors' samples. CDR3s include the opening cysteine and the closing phenylalanine or tryptophan. D genes are given only for firm matches.

D | V | CDR3
. | TRBV2 | CASSVSQDGGYTF
. | TRBV6-1 | CASSASNQPQHF
TRBD2 | TRBV2 | CASSGVAGGVAEQYF
TRBD2 | TRBV28 | CASSLFEWEGKETQYF
TRBD1 | TRBV11-3 | CASSLAGGGATNEKLFF
. | TRBV11-1 | CASSLGSAVVNTGELFF
. | TRBV7-9 | CASSLAWGPNQPQHF
. | TRBV5-1 | CATRDEGNTEAFF
TRBD2 | TRBV7-6 | CASNPALGGRADTQYF
. | TRBV19 | CASSMTLGADTQYF
TRBD2 | TRBV11-3 | CASSSPQLAPSTDTQYF